This record covers a single TCR beta chain. Trimming removed 8 bases from V and 0 bases from J, with 11 bases in between. This CDR3 contains 14 residues. Germline V CDR1 and CDR2: SNHLY, FYNNEI. In the original processing: Counts of nucleated cells, estimated from reference gene primer amplification, were obtained. The table came from immunoSEQ multiplex PCR; TCRdb's copy has only in-frame clones and leaves some out. V and J calls and clone size are copied from that table; D and trimming were computed from the DNA. The profile covers about 140,000 clones, with 82% appearing a single time and approximately 4.1% taken by the ten largest. This record comes from a study of blood T cell repertoires in COVID-19. Whole-study context: COVID-19 samples, acute and convalescent, were from the United States, Italy and Spain. PBMCs, B-cell-depleted T cells, or T cells were the source of the cDNA or gDNA that made up the material.

This chain uses TRBV2 with TRBJ1-3; D gene ambiguous. The sequenced material came from peripheral blood. The receptor was derived from a woman older than 75 with acute or convalescent COVID-19. Here the CDR3 DNA reads TGTGCCAGCGCCCAACAGTCCTCTGGAAACACCATATATTTT. This gives the protein CASAQQSSGNTIYF.